The 17 T cell receptor beta chains reported below all come from one sample, sequenced in a study of cytomegalovirus exposure and HLA in healthy donors. PCR primers comprised 60 Vbeta and 13 Jbeta primers. Sequencing used immunoSEQ multiplex PCR; TCRdb keeps in-frame clones, though not all of them. The sample yields 110,000 or so clones, about 80% seen once. The sequencing sample was made of PBMCs. These receptors originate from a man younger than 45 in good health and CMV-seronegative.

The V gene is TRBV18, the J gene TRBJ1-1, with TRBD1 identical over 7 bases. Germline loops: CDR1 KGHSH, CDR2 LQKENI. The CDR3 has 13 residues. Trimming removed 3 bases from V and 7 bases from J; junction bases left unmatched: 5. The CDR3 region has the DNA TGTGCCAGCTCACCCGACAGGGCTAGTGAAGCTTTCTTT. Its protein product is CASSPDRASEAFF.

Here the CDR3 reads CASSFGVPSGNTIYF. CDR3 sequence (DNA): TGCGCCAGCAGCTTCGGGGTCCCCTCTGGAAACACCATATATTTT. The rearrangement uses TRBV5-1 and TRBJ1-3; D remains unclear. Trimming shortened V by 2 bases and J by 0 bases, and 9 bases separated the two germline ends. The CDR3 is 15 amino acids. Germline V lookup: CDR1 SGHRS, CDR2 YFSETQ. Full variable domain (remainder filled in from reference TRBV5-1 and TRBJ1-3): KAGVTQTPRYLIKTRGQQVTLSCSPISGHRSVSWYQQTPGQGLQFLFEYFSETQRNKGNFPGRFSGRQFSNSRSEMNVSTLELGDSALYLCASSFGVPSGNTIYFGEGSWLTVV.

The chain employs TRBV27 and TRBJ2-3; D call uncertain. Trimming removed 4 bases from V and 4 bases from J, with 6 bases in between. The CDR3 is 12 residues long. Germline-derived CDR1 and CDR2 are MNHEY and SMNVEV (reference sequence). The CDR3 reads CASSSAADTQYF. The CDR3 DNA reads as TGTGCCAGCAGTTCCGCAGCAGATACGCAGTATTTT.

V is TRBV11-1 and J is TRBJ1-1; 7 bases fit TRBD1. Unmatched junction bases numbered 10, after V lost 5 bases and J lost 4 bases. Germline V gene sequence: CDR1 SGHAT, CDR2 FQDESV (reference sequence). This CDR3 region has 15 residues. CDR3 nucleotides: TGTGCCAGCAGCCATTACAGGGGTTCGGGCACTGAAGCTTTCTTT. As protein: CASSHYRGSGTEAFF.

This clone was counted only a few times. The chain combines TRBV19 with TRBJ2-3, with D perhaps matching TRBD2 (5 bases). The germline V gene encodes CDR1 LNHDA and CDR2 SQIVND (reference sequence). Trimming took off 6 bases at V and 4 bases at J, with 11 bases between the two ends. The CDR3 extends over 13 amino acids. The CDR3 sequence is CASRVSGADTQYF. The CDR3 bases are TGTGCCAGTAGGGTCTCCGGGGCAGATACGCAGTATTTT. The full variable domain, in which reference TRBV19 and TRBJ2-3 provide the parts outside the CDR3, is DGGITQSPKYLFRKEGQNVTLSCEQNLNHDAMYWYRQDPGQGLRLIYYSQIVNDFQKGDIAEGYSVSREKKESFPLTVTSAQKNPTAFYLCASRVSGADTQYFGPGTRLTVL.

CDR3 amino acids: CASQGGLGAQVDGYTF. The CDR3 region has the DNA TGTGCCAGCCAGGGGGGTTTGGGGGCGCAAGTCGATGGCTACACCTTC. J is TRBJ1-2 and V is TRBV28, with TRBD1 matching 7 bases. The V and J ends lost 8 bases and 6 bases, in that order; junction bases with no gene match: 18. From germline, CDR1 is MDHEN and CDR2 SYDVKM. CDR3 size: 16 residues.

The rearrangement links TRBV5-1 to TRBJ2-5; 8 bases are a match to TRBD1. The V gene end was trimmed by 5 bases and the J gene end by 2 bases; junction bases not matched to a gene: 11. This CDR3 region has 16 residues. CDR1 is SGHRS and CDR2 is YFSETQ in the germline V gene. Here the CDR3 reads CASSPWTGRMQETQYF. The CDR3 region has the DNA TGCGCCAGCAGTCCGTGGACAGGGAGGATGCAAGAGACCCAGTACTTC.

The chain links TRBV27 to TRBJ2-5; 9 bases map to TRBD2. The ends lost 6 bases at V and 5 bases at J; junction bases unmatched: 10. CDR3 length: 15 residues. Germline CDR1 reads MNHEY; CDR2 reads SMNVEV (reference sequence). Here the CDR3 reads CASSQREVVGETQYF. The CDR3 coding sequence is TGTGCCAGCAGCCAGCGGGAGGTTGTCGGCGAGACCCAGTACTTC.

The chain employs TRBV5-6 and TRBJ1-2; D may be TRBD1 (6 bases). V lost 1 base to trimming and J lost 2 bases, with 18 bases between them. CDR1 is SGHDT and CDR2 is YYEEEE in the germline V gene. The length of the CDR3 is 17 residues. The CDR3 protein is CASSLYLGQGQNYGYTF. The CDR3 DNA reads TGTGCCAGCAGCTTGTACTTGGGACAAGGACAGAACTATGGCTACACCTTC.

V is TRBV5-6 and J is TRBJ1-1, with D hard to call. V gave up 4 bases and J gave up 0 bases, with 22 bases separating them. The germline CDR1 and CDR2 sequences are SGHDT and YYEEEE. The CDR3 contains 18 residues. CDR3 sequence (DNA): TGTGCCAGCAGCCCCCCCGGGGTTCGACACCTTATGAACACTGAAGCTTTCTTT. Protein sequence: CASSPPGVRHLMNTEAFF.

The gene calls are TRBV6-5 and TRBJ1-1; unclear D gene. Trimming took 5 bases from V and 0 from J, leaving 13 bases between them. The CDR3 totals 15 residues. Germline V lookup: CDR1 MNHEY, CDR2 SVGAGI. The CDR3 is CASSPPTAVNTEAFF. For the CDR3, the DNA is TGTGCCAGCAGTCCACCAACAGCGGTGAACACTGAAGCTTTCTTT.

V and J are TRBV5-4 and TRBJ2-1, with 13 bases aligning to TRBD2. V gave up 2 bases and J gave up 6 bases; unmatched junction bases: 8. Germline V gives CDR1 SGHNT, CDR2 YYREEE (reference sequence). There are 17 residues in the CDR3. The CDR3 region has the DNA TGTGCCAGCAGCTTAAAACTAGCGGGGGGGCTGGTCAATGAGCAGTTCTTC. It is translated as CASSLKLAGGLVNEQFF.

The rearrangement uses TRBV5-4 and TRBJ1-1; no clear D gene. This CDR3 contains 13 residues. With 2 bases removed from V and 1 base from J, the gap between germline ends came to 6 bases. Germline CDR1 is SGHNT and CDR2 is YYREEE (reference sequence). In DNA form, the CDR3 reads TGTGCCAGCAGCTTTAGTCAGAACACTGAAGCTTTCTTT. This translates into CASSFSQNTEAFF.

V usage is TRBV11-2 and J usage is TRBJ2-1; D is perhaps TRBD2 (7 bases). Trimming cost V 4 bases and J 3 bases, with 16 bases left between them. The CDR3 totals 16 residues. Germline CDR1 reads SGHAT; CDR2 reads FQNNGV. The DNA for the CDR3 is TGTGCCAGCAGCTCTAGTGGGGGGGGCCTCTACAATGAGCAGTTCTTC. It codes for CASSSSGGGLYNEQFF. Combining the CDR3 with reference TRBV11-2 and TRBJ2-1 gives the whole variable domain EAGVAQSPRYKIIEKRQSVAFWCNPISGHATLYWYQQILGQGPKLLIQFQNNGVVDDSQLPKDRFSAERLKGVDSTLKIQPAKLEDSAVYLCASSSSGGGLYNEQFFGPGTRLTVL.

The V gene is TRBV28, the J gene TRBJ2-5; tentatively, D is TRBD2 (6 bases). Between the trimmed V and J ends, which lost 7 bases and 4 bases, there was a span of 19 bases. The length of the CDR3 is 15 residues. Germline V gives CDR1 MDHEN, CDR2 SYDVKM. Here the CDR3 reads CASTPLGRDGETQYF. The CDR3 DNA reads as TGTGCCAGCACCCCCCTAGGGCGGGATGGAGAGACCCAGTACTTC.

The chain joins TRBV7-3 to TRBJ2-1, with D maybe TRBD2 (5 bases). The CDR3 length is 15 residues. Germline-derived CDR1 and CDR2 are SGHTA and FQGTGA. Trimming removed 5 bases from V and 10 bases from J, with 21 bases in between. The CDR3 sequence: CASSPTHSAEREQFF. In nucleotides, the CDR3 is TGTGCCAGCAGCCCCACTCATAGCGCGGAACGGGAGCAGTTCTTC.

This chain joins TRBV19 and TRBJ2-7; TRBD1 aligns across 11 bases. V was clipped by 8 bases and J by 4 bases; unmatched bases: 13. In germline, CDR1 is LNHDA, CDR2 SQIVND (reference sequence). This CDR3 is 16 amino acids long. The CDR3 protein is CASQGLSGTGGYEQYF. In DNA form, the CDR3 reads TGTGCCAGTCAAGGCCTTAGCGGGACAGGGGGTTACGAGCAGTACTTC.